The rows below give T cell receptor beta chains drawn from one sample of a study of CD8 T cells in ankylosing spondylitis. MiXCR was run by TCRdb on the 5' RACE reads, yielding one entry per CDR3 protein. The table records about 130,000 distinct CDR3 sequences, around 15% of them present only once. Sample: blood, either unsorted or a sorted T cell fraction (not recorded which). The receptor set was obtained from a female donor with ankylosing spondylitis or in good health (not recorded which). CDR3s include the opening cysteine and the closing phenylalanine or tryptophan. Each record gives: V gene, J gene, clone size, D gene, CDR3 protein, CDR3 DNA. The D gene is left open where the match is weak. Clone size appears in some rows only: once, few, many, or a class for an expanded clone.

V: TRBV5-1; J: TRBJ2-6; size: few; D: TRBD1; CDR3: CASSWVDRSDVLTF; DNA: TGCGCCAGCAGCTGGGTGGACAGGTCAGACGTCCTGACTTTC
V: TRBV5-1; J: TRBJ2-7; size: many; D: NA; CDR3: CASSAAGTNAYEQYF; DNA: TGCGCCAGCAGCGCAGCCGGGACAAACGCCTACGAGCAGTACTTC
V: TRBV7-6; J: TRBJ2-7; size: many; D: NA; CDR3: CASSSQQNWAYEQYF; DNA: TGTGCCAGCAGCTCACAGCAAAACTGGGCCTACGAGCAGTACTTC
V: TRBV28; J: TRBJ1-4; size: few; D: NA; CDR3: CASSELRATNEKLFF; DNA: TGTGCCAGCAGCGAGCTGAGAGCAACTAATGAAAAACTGTTTTTT
V: TRBV14; J: TRBJ2-1; size: NA; D: NA; CDR3: CASSQVGRAHEQFF; DNA: TGTGCCAGCAGCCAAGTGGGAAGGGCTCATGAGCAGTTCTTC
V: TRBV20-1; J: TRBJ2-3; size: NA; D: NA; CDR3: CSATRDLTDTQYF; DNA: TGCAGTGCTACCCGGGACTTAACAGATACGCAGTATTTT
V: TRBV9; J: TRBJ1-2; size: few; D: TRBD1; CDR3: CASSSRDRGIDGYTF; DNA: TGTGCCAGCAGCTCCCGGGACAGGGGAATAGATGGCTACACCTTC
V: TRBV6-5; J: TRBJ2-1; size: NA; D: NA; CDR3: CASSYSAASVGEQFF; DNA: TGTGCCAGCAGTTACTCGGCCGCCTCAGTGGGTGAGCAGTTCTTC
V: TRBV12-3/TRBV12-4; J: TRBJ1-4; size: many; D: NA; CDR3: CASSSKEEKLFF; DNA: TGTGCCAGCAGTTCTAAGGAGGAAAAACTGTTTTTT
V: TRBV20-1; J: TRBJ2-1; size: few; D: TRBD2; CDR3: CSARDQPGLADNEQFF; DNA: TGCAGTGCTAGAGATCAGCCCGGACTAGCGGACAATGAGCAGTTCTTC
V: TRBV12-3/TRBV12-4; J: TRBJ2-3; size: NA; D: TRBD2; CDR3: CASSSTKLAGGSTDTQYF; DNA: TGTGCCAGCAGTTCAACCAAACTAGCGGGGGGGAGCACAGATACGCAGTATTTT
V: TRBV5-1; J: TRBJ2-1; size: many; D: TRBD1; CDR3: CASSQPGQSYNEQFF; DNA: TGCGCCAGCAGCCAGCCGGGACAGAGTTACAATGAGCAGTTCTTC
V: TRBV24-1; J: TRBJ2-3; size: NA; D: NA; CDR3: CATSDTGKTSTDTQYF; DNA: TGTGCCACCAGTGACACGGGGAAAACTAGCACAGATACGCAGTATTTT
V: TRBV6-1; J: TRBJ2-7; size: NA; D: TRBD1; CDR3: CASSRTGNGEQYF; DNA: TGTGCCAGCAGCCGGACAGGGAACGGCGAGCAGTACTTC
V: TRBV30; J: TRBJ1-5; size: NA; D: NA; CDR3: CAWREQGVGNQPQHF; DNA: TGTGCCTGGAGGGAACAGGGAGTGGGCAATCAGCCCCAGCATTTT
V: TRBV7-9; J: TRBJ1-1; size: many; D: NA; CDR3: CASSLQGRMNTEAFF; DNA: TGTGCCAGCAGCTTACAGGGAAGGATGAACACTGAAGCTTTCTTT
V: TRBV5-1; J: TRBJ2-7; size: many; D: NA; CDR3: CASSLGSQYEQYF; DNA: TGCGCCAGCAGCTTGGGTTCTCAATACGAGCAGTACTTC
V: TRBV7-9; J: TRBJ1-1; size: NA; D: NA; CDR3: CASSPDVIEAFF; DNA: TGTGCCAGCAGCCCCGACGTCATTGAAGCTTTCTTT
V: TRBV20-1; J: TRBJ2-5; size: NA; D: NA; CDR3: CSAGPPETQYF; DNA: TGCAGTGCTGGCCCGCCAGAGACCCAGTACTTC
V: TRBV5-1; J: TRBJ2-2; size: many; D: NA; CDR3: CASSKYTSTGELFF; DNA: TGCGCCAGCAGCAAATACACTAGCACCGGGGAGCTGTTTTTT
V: TRBV11-3; J: TRBJ2-2; size: many; D: NA; CDR3: CASSLGQTNTGELFF; DNA: TGTGCCAGCAGCTTAGGGCAGACGAACACCGGGGAGCTGTTTTTT
V: TRBV27; J: TRBJ2-3; size: few; D: TRBD2; CDR3: CASGVRGDLDTQYF; DNA: TGTGCCAGCGGGGTGCGGGGGGACCTAGATACGCAGTATTTT
V: TRBV5-1; J: TRBJ2-2; size: many; D: NA; CDR3: CASSLDFINTGELFF; DNA: TGCGCCAGCAGCTTGGACTTCATTAACACCGGGGAGCTGTTTTTT